Listed below are T cell receptor beta chains from one sample, sequenced in a study of blood T cell repertoires in COVID-19. Profiled with immunoSEQ multiplex PCR; TCRdb holds only in-frame clones, not every one. The sample has around 26,000 clones, 70% to 90% seen once. The sample was peripheral blood. The receptors come from a human donor with active COVID-19. The donor label of this sample is uncertain. Each CDR3 is given with its conserved first and last residue. Only part of the rows carry a size: once, few, many, or a class if the clone is expanded.

TRBV19	TRBJ2-1	NA	CASVAGTSGNKPYNEQFF
TRBV6-6	TRBJ2-6	once	CASSPGDLNSGANVLTF
TRBV14	TRBJ1-2	NA	CASSQGGSWYGYTF
TRBV5-1	TRBJ2-7	NA	CASSSNLEQYF
TRBV29-1	TRBJ1-1	NA	CSVGAYNTEAFF
TRBV18	TRBJ2-7	once	CASSPGTSIYEQYF
TRBV14	TRBJ2-2	NA	CASSQDGRGRFGELFF
TRBV9	TRBJ2-7	NA	CASSVGTSGTANYEQYF
TRBV5-1	TRBJ2-5	NA	CASSNWFGLETQYF
TRBV10-3	TRBJ2-1	NA	CAIRREGGEQFF
TRBV18	TRBJ2-7	NA	CASSPGSGEQYF
TRBV29-1	TRBJ1-2	NA	CSVEVRGGGVYGYTF
TRBV7-2	TRBJ1-2	NA	CASTPLRDTYGYTF
TRBV7-6	TRBJ2-1	NA	CASSGSGLAGGRSFLYNEQFF
TRBV6-6	TRBJ2-6	once	CASSRSGTGLGANVLTF
TRBV7-9	TRBJ1-1	NA	CASSVAGQGNTEAFF
TRBV9	TRBJ2-4	once	CASSDRGENIQYF
TRBV7-9	TRBJ1-2	NA	CASSPDPGDTDYGYTF
TRBV27	TRBJ2-2	NA	CASRQGTNTGELFF
TRBV3-1/TRBV3-2	TRBJ2-3	NA	CASSQDNSSGSTDTQYF
TRBV2	TRBJ1-1	NA	CASSESVYTEAFF
TRBV19	TRBJ2-5	NA	CASSISGLGQETQYF
TRBV2	TRBJ2-3	NA	CASRSGGGDTQYF
TRBV11-2	TRBJ2-7	NA	CASSLEIGLAATSYEQYF
TRBV6-5	TRBJ2-3	NA	CASRSGETSTDTQYF
TRBV6-1	TRBJ2-7	NA	CASSGASGSSYEQYF
TRBV7-3	TRBJ2-3	NA	CASSPYPGLSTDTQYF
TRBV3-1/TRBV3-2	TRBJ2-7	NA	CASSRGLAGGHTYEQYF
TRBV7-8	TRBJ1-5	few	CASSLYQGQPQHF
TRBV30	TRBJ1-1	NA	CAWRLGTEAFF
TRBV2	TRBJ1-1	once	CASGEVGGLEAFF
TRBV7-9	TRBJ2-1	NA	CASSLASLGSGRANEQFF
TRBV9	TRBJ2-3	NA	CASRGGGTDTQYF
TRBV27	TRBJ2-1	NA	CASSRLAGQYNEQFF
TRBV30	TRBJ1-3	NA	CAWGQGGNTIYF
TRBV5-1	TRBJ2-1	NA	CASSLASGRNTGNEQFF
TRBV11-2	TRBJ1-4	NA	CASSLGRNEKLFF
TRBV7-8	TRBJ2-1	NA	CASSSRVPGNEQFF
TRBV15	TRBJ1-1	NA	CATSRAGRGAQAFF
TRBV27	TRBJ2-1	NA	CASSILRTSGMNEQFF
TRBV19	TRBJ2-1	few	CASSISLGTGSFF
TRBV30	TRBJ2-7	NA	CAYDTRRGSSYEQYF
TRBV9	TRBJ2-1	NA	CASSVGASVNNEQFF
TRBV11-2	TRBJ2-2	NA	CASRPPGLESGELFF
TRBV6-2/TRBV6-3	TRBJ2-5	once	CASSPFWARETQYF
TRBV19	TRBJ1-1	NA	CASSTRDRGKPEAFF
TRBV6-5	TRBJ2-1	NA	CASTRGGLYYNEQFF